This is a list of T cell receptor beta chains from one sample in a study of breast tumors, draining lymph nodes, adjacent tissues. TCRdb passed the multiplex PCR reads through MiXCR, listing each CDR3 protein once. The sample yields about 14,000 distinct CDR3 sequences, around 55% seen once. The sequencing input was tumor-adjacent breast tissue. The receptors originated from a female donor with breast cancer. Some clones in this sample may be carry-over from other donors' samples. The CDR3 runs from the conserved cysteine through the conserved F or W. A D gene is named only where the DNA matches it firmly. Some rows have no size entry. The others give once, few or many, or a class for an expanded clone.

v_gene	len	abundance	j_gene	d_gene	CDR3aa	CDR3nt
TRBV7-3	15	.	TRBJ1-2	TRBD1	CASSPTGQGGYGYTF	TGTGCCAGCAGCCCCACTGGACAGGGTGGCTATGGCTACACCTTC
TRBV5-1	19	.	TRBJ2-3	TRBD2	CASSSRGLAGAGRTDTQYF	TGCGCCAGCAGCTCTCGGGGACTAGCGGGAGCGGGGAGAACAGATACGCAGTATTTT
TRBV10-3	13	medium-sized	TRBJ1-2	.	CAMRNSESYGYTF	TGTGCCATGAGGAACAGCGAGAGCTATGGCTACACCTTC
TRBV19	15	.	TRBJ1-2	.	CASSPADLRRGGYTF	TGTGCCAGTAGCCCGGCGGACCTGCGGCGCGGGGGCTACACCTTC
TRBV6-1	13	once	TRBJ1-2	.	CASSERLKGGYTF	TGTGCCAGCAGTGAACGACTAAAGGGTGGCTACACCTTC
TRBV10-3	13	.	TRBJ2-7	.	CASSYRRTYEQYF	TGTGCCAGCAGTTATCGGAGGACCTACGAGCAGTACTTC
TRBV2	13	.	TRBJ1-4	.	CASTGGGGEKLFF	TGTGCCAGCACGGGAGGGGGGGGCGAAAAACTGTTTTTT
TRBV7-2	15	.	TRBJ1-5	.	CASSFDPNIDQPQHF	TGTGCCAGCAGCTTCGACCCCAATATTGATCAGCCCCAGCATTTC
TRBV2	17	many	TRBJ2-1	TRBD2	CASSESIAGPPYNEQFF	TGTGCCAGCAGTGAATCGATAGCGGGGCCCCCCTACAATGAGCAGTTCTTC
TRBV18	16	many	TRBJ1-3	.	CASSPRERISGNTIYF	TGTGCCAGCTCACCTCGGGAACGGATCTCTGGAAACACCATATATTTT
TRBV27	15	many	TRBJ1-1	.	CASSLAQGGGTEAFF	TGTGCCAGCAGTTTAGCACAGGGAGGGGGAACCGAAGCTTTCTTT
TRBV11-2	13	.	TRBJ2-3	.	CASRYSVGDTQYF	TGTGCCAGCAGGTATAGCGTGGGAGATACGCAGTATTTT
TRBV20-1	14	many	TRBJ1-2	TRBD1	CITRTGFSNYGYTF	TGCATTACGAGGACAGGGTTCAGTAACTATGGCTACACCTTC
TRBV11-2	11	many	TRBJ2-3	.	CASSFSDTQYF	TGTGCCAGCAGCTTTTCAGATACGCAGTATTTT
TRBV27	16	.	TRBJ2-1	TRBD1	CASSLGGTGVSNEQFF	TGTGCCAGCAGTTTAGGCGGGACAGGGGTCTCCAATGAGCAGTTCTTC